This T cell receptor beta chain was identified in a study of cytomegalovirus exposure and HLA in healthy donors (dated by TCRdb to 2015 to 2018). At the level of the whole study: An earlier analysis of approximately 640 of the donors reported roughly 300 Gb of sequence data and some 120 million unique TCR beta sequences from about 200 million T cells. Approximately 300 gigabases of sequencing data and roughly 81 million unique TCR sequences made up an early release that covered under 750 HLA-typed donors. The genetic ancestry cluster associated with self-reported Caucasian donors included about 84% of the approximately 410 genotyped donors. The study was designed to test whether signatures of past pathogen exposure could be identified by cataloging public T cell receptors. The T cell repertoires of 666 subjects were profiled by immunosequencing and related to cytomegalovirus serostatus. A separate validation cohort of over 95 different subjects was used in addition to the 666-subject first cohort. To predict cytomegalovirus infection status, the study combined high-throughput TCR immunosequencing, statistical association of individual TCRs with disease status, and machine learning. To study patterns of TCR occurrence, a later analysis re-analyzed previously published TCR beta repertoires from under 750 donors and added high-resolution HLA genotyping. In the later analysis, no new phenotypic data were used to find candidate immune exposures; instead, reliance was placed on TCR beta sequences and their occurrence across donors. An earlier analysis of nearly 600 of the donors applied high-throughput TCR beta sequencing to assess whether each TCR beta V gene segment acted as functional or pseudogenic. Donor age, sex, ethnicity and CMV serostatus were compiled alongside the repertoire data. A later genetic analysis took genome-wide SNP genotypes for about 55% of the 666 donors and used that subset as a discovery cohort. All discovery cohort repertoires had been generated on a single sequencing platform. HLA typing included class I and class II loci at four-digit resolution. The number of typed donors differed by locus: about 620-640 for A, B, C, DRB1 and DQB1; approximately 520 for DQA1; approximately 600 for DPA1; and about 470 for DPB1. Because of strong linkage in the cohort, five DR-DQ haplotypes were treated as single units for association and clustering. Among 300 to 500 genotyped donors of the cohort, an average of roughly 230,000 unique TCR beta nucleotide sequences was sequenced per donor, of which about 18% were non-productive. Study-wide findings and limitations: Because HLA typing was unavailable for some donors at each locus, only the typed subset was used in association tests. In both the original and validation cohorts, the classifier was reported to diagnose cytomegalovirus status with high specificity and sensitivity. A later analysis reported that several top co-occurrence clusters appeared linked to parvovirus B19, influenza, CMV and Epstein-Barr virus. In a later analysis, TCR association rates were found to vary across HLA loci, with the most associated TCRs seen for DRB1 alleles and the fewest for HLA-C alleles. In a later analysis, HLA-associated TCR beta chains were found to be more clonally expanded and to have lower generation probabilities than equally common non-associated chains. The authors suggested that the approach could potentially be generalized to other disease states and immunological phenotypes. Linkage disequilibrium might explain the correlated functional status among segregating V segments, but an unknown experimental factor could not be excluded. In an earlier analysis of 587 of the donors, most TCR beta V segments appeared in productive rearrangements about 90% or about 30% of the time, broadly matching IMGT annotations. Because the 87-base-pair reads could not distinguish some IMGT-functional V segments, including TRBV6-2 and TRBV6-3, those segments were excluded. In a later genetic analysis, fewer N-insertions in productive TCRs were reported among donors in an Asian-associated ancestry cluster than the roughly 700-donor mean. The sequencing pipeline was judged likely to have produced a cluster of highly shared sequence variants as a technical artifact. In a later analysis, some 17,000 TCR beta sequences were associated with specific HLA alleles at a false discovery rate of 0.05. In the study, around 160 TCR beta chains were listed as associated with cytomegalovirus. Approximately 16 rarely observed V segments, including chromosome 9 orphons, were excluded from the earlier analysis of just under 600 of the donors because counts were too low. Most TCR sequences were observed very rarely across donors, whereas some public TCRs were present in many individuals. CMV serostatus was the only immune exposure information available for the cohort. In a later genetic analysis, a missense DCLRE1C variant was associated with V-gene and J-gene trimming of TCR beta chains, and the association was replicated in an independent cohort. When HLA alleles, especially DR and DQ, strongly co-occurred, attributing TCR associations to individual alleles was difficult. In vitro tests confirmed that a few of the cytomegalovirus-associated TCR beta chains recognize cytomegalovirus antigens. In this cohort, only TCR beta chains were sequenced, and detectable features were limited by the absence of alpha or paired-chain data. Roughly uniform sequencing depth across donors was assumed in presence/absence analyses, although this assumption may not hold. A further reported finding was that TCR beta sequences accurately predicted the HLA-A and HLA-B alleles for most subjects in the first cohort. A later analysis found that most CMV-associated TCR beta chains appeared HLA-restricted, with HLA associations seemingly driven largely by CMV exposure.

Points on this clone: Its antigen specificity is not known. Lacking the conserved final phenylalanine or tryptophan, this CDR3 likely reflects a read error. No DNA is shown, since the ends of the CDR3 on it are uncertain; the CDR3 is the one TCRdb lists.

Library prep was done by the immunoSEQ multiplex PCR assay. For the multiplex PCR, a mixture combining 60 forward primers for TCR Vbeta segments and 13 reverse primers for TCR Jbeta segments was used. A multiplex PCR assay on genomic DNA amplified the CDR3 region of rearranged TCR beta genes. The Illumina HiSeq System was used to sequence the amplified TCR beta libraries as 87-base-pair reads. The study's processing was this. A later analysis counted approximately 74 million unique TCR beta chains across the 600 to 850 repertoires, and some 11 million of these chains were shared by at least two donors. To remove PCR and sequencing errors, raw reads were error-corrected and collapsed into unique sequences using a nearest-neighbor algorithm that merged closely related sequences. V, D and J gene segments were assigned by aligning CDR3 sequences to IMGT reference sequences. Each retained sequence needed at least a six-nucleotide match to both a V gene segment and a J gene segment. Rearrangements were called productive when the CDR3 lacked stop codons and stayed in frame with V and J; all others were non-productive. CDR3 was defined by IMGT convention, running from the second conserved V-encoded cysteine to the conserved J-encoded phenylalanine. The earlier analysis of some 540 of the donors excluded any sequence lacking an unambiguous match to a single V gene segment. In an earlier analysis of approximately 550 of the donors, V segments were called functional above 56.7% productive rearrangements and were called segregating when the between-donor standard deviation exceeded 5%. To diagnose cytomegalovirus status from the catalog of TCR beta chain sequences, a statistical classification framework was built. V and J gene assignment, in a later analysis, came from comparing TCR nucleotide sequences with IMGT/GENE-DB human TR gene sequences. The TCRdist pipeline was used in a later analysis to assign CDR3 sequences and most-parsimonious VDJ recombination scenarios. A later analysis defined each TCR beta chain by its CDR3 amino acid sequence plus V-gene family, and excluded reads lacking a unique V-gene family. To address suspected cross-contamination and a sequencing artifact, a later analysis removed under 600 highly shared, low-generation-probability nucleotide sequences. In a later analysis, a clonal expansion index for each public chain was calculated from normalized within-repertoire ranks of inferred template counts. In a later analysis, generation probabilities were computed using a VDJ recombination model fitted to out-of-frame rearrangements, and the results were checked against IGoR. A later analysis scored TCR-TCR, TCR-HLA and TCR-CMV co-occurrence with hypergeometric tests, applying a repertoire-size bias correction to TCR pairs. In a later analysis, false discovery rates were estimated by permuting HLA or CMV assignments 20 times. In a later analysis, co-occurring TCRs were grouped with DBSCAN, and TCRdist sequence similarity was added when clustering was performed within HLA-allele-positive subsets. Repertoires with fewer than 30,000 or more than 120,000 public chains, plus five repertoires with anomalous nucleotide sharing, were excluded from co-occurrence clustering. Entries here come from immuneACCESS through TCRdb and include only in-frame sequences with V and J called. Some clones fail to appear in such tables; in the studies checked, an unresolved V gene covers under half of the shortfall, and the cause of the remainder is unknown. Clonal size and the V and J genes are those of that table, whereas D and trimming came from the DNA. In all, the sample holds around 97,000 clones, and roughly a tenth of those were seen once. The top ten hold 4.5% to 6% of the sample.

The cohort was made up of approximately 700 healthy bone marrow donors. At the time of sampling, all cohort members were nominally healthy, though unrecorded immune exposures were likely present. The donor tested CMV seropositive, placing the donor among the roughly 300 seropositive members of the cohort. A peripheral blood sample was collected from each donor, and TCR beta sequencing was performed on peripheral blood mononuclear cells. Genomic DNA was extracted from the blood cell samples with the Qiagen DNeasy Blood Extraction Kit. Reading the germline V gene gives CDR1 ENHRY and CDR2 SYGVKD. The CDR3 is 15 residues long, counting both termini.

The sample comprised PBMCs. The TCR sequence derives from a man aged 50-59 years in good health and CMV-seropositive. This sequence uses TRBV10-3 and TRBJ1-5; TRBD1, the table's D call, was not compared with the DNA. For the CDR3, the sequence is CAISGRQGSNQPKHL.